Following are 14 T cell receptor beta chains from one sample sequenced in a study of OX40 agonist ivuxolimab in advanced cancers. Assay used: immunoSEQ multiplex PCR; TCRdb lists only in-frame clones, some missing. The repertoire consists of about 110,000 clones, with roughly nine tenths occurring once and the leading ten covering about 0.48%. The source was CD4+ or CD8+ T cells sorted from blood, collected in a trial of the OX40 agonist ivuxolimab. The receptors originated from an adult with an advanced solid tumor such as melanoma, head and neck, liver or kidney cancer.

This chain's CDR3 is CASSLVSGGETQYF. The CDR3, as DNA: TGTGCCAGCAGCTTGGTTAGCGGGGGGGAGACCCAGTACTTC. The rearrangement joins TRBV7-9 to TRBJ2-5; 10 nucleotides match TRBD2. Germline V gene data show CDR1 as SEHNR and CDR2 as FQNEAQ (reference sequence). The CDR3 runs 14 residues. V lost 3 bases to trimming and J lost 5 bases; unmatched junction nucleotides: 3.

Concerning this clone: An end of the junction does not agree with germline; a read error may underlie this. V gene TRBV6-5 combines with J gene TRBJ1-2, with 7 bases identical to TRBD1. The CDR3 length is 12 residues. Germline assignment: CDR1 MNHEY and CDR2 SVGAGI. Written as DNA, the CDR3 is TGTGCCAGCAGTTCTACCTACGGACAGGCCCTGTTC. Protein: CASSSTYGQALF.

This chain links TRBV7-2 with TRBJ2-1; D is possibly TRBD1 (5 bases). The CDR3 spans 13 residues. The ends were cut back, 10 bases at V and 7 bases at J, with 17 bases in the middle. Germline-derived CDR1 and CDR2 are SGHTA and FQGNSA. This CDR3 reads CATTGQGRNEQFF. As DNA, the CDR3 is TGTGCCACCACCGGGCAGGGAAGAAATGAGCAGTTCTTC.

The chain has TRBV6-1 and TRBJ2-2; possible D gene TRBD1, 5 bases. Germline loops: CDR1 MNHNS, CDR2 SASEGT. This CDR3 comprises 11 residues. V dropped 6 bases and J dropped 6 bases, with 5 bases sitting between them. As DNA, the CDR3 is TGTGCCAGCAGCAGGGCCGGGGAGCTGTTTTTT. It codes for CASSRAGELFF.

This chain joins TRBV5-8 and TRBJ1-1; D is uncertain. The V and J ends lost 4 bases and 2 bases respectively, with 9 bases between them. The CDR3 contains 13 residues. From germline, CDR1 is SGHTS and CDR2 YDEGEE. CDR3 amino acids: CASSGPLNTEAFF. The CDR3 nucleotides are TGTGCCAGCAGCGGGCCCCTAAACACTGAAGCTTTCTTT.

V gene TRBV30 combines with J gene TRBJ2-5; D could derive from TRBD1 or TRBD2 (6 bases each). CDR3 size: 13 residues. V was pared by 4 bases and J by 0 bases, with 9 bases between. Germline V gene sequence: CDR1 GTSNPN, CDR2 SVGIG (reference sequence). The CDR3 protein is CAWNGGHQETQYF. The DNA of the CDR3 is TGTGCCTGGAATGGGGGGCACCAAGAGACCCAGTACTTC.

The V call is TRBV19, the J call TRBJ1-1; D perhaps matches TRBD1 (5 bases). The CDR3 covers 13 residues. Germline loops: CDR1 LNHDA, CDR2 SQIVND (reference sequence). V lost 2 bases, J lost 3 bases, and 7 bases lay in between. The CDR3 DNA follows: TGTGCCAGTAGTATACAGACAGACACTGAAGCTTTCTTT. Encoded protein: CASSIQTDTEAFF.

This rearrangement joins TRBV9 to TRBJ1-1; TRBD1 might be the D (5 bases). CDR3 length: 14 residues. The ends were cut back, 3 bases at V and 5 bases at J, with 14 bases in the middle. Germline V CDR1 and CDR2: SGDLS, YYNGEE. CDR3 DNA: TGTGCCAGCAGCGCTAGGGGTATTTCGACTGAAGCTTTCTTT. Protein: CASSARGISTEAFF. Variable domain in full (rest from reference TRBV9 and TRBJ1-1): DSGVTQTPKHLITATGQRVTLRCSPRSGDLSVYWYQQSLDQGLQFLIQYYNGEERAKGNILERFSAQQFPDLHSELNLSSLELGDSALYFCASSARGISTEAFFGQGTRLTVV.

The rearrangement uses TRBV6-5 and TRBJ1-2, with D perhaps TRBD1 (6 bases). Germline CDR1 reads MNHEY; CDR2 reads SVGAGI. Trimming shortened V by 6 bases and J by 4 bases, and 15 bases separated the two germline ends. CDR3 length: 14 amino acids. The CDR3 bases are TGTGCCAGCAGCTCCTGGGGGGGCGGCTATGGCTACACCTTC. Translated, it gives CASSSWGGGYGYTF.

This clone was seen only once. The chain recombines TRBV4-2 with TRBJ2-2, with 7 bases that match TRBD1. The CDR3 spans 18 residues. V gave up 3 bases and J gave up 0 bases; unmatched junction bases: 10. Looked up from germline, CDR1 is LGHNA and CDR2 is YNFKEQ. Written as DNA, the CDR3 is TGTGCCAGCAGCCATCCCCCCCCCGGACAGGCGAACACCGGGGAGCTGTTTTTT. This sequence encodes CASSHPPPGQANTGELFF.

The gene calls are TRBV6-5 and TRBJ1-5; D perhaps matches TRBD1 (5 bases). Germline CDR1 reads MNHEY; CDR2 reads SVGAGI. Trimming shortened V by 2 bases and J by 2 bases, and 10 bases separated the two germline ends. The CDR3 has 15 amino acids. CDR3 DNA sequence: TGTGCCAGCAGTTACGCCCAGGGAGGCAATCAGCCCCAGCATTTT. Protein sequence: CASSYAQGGNQPQHF.

The rearrangement uses TRBV5-1 and TRBJ2-3; unclear D gene. Germline CDR1 is SGHRS and CDR2 is YFSETQ. The germline V and J ends were trimmed by 6 bases and 6 bases, with 17 bases remaining between them. The CDR3 is made up of 14 amino acids. DNA of the CDR3: TGCGCCAGCATGGCAGCGCTGGGGTATGATACGCAGTATTTT. Its translation: CASMAALGYDTQYF.

V gene TRBV11-2 combines with J gene TRBJ2-7; D is unclear. V was cut by 4 bases and J by 6 bases, with 13 bases left in between. The CDR3 is 13 residues long. Germline V gene lookup returns CDR1 SGHAT and CDR2 FQNNGV. CDR3 DNA: TGTGCCAGCAGCTCCACTCCCTGGGTCGAGCAGTACTTC. Protein: CASSSTPWVEQYF.

V and J are TRBV28 and TRBJ2-5; D may be TRBD1 (6 bases). The J call may be wrong; the DNA end is better matched by TRBJ2-7. CDR3 length: 12 residues. Germline assignment: CDR1 MDHEN and CDR2 SYDVKM. The CDR3, as DNA: TGTGCTAGCTCCTCGGACAGACACGAGCAGTACTTC. Amino acids: CASSSDRHEQYF.